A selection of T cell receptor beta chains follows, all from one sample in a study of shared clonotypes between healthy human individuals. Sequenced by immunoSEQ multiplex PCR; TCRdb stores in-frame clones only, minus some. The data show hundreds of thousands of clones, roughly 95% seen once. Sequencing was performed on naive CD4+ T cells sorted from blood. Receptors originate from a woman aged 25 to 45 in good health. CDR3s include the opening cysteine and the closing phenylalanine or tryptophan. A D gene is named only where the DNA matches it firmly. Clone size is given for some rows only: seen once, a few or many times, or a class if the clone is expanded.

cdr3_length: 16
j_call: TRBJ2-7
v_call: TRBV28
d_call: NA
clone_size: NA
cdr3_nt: TGTGCCAGCACCATCCGGGTGGACCCCGAACCCAACGAGCAGTACTTC
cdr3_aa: CASTIRVDPEPNEQYF

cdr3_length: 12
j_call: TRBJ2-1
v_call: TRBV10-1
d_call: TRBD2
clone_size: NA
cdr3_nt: TGCGCCAGCAGTGCTAGCGGGACTGAGCAGTTCTTC
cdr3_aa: CASSASGTEQFF

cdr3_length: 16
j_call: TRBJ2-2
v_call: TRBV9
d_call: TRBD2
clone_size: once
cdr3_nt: TGTGCCAGCAGCGTAGCTTGGCTAGCGGGGACCGGGGAGCTGTTTTTT
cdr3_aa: CASSVAWLAGTGELFF

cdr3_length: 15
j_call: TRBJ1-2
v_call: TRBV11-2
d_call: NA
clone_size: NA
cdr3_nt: TGTGCCAGCAGCTCACCCCGGACGGGTAGATATGGCTACACCTTC
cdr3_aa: CASSSPRTGRYGYTF

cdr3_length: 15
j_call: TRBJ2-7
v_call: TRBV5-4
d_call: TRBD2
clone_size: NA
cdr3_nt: TGTGCCAGCAGCCAGACTAGCGGGAGGGCTTACGAGCAGTACTTC
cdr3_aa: CASSQTSGRAYEQYF

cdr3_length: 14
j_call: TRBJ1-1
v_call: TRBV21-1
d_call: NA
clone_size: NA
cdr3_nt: TGTGCCAGCAGCAAAGATCCGAGCAACACTGAAGCTTTCTTT
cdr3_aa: CASSKDPSNTEAFF

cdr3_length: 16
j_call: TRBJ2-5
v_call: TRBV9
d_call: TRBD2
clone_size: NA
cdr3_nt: TGTGCCAGCAGCCCGGGGACTAGCGGGAGAGCGGAGACCCAGTACTTC
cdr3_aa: CASSPGTSGRAETQYF

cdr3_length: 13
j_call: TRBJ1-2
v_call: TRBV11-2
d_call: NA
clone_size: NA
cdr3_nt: TGTGCCAGCAGCTTAGGAGGGGTCGGAGGCTACACCTTC
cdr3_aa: CASSLGGVGGYTF

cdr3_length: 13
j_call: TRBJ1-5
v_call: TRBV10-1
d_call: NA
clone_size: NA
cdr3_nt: TGCGCCAGCAGTCGCGGCCCCAATCAGCCCCAGCATTTT
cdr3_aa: CASSRGPNQPQHF

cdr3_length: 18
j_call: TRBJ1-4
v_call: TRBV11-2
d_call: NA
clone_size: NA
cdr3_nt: TGTGCCAGCAGCTTTCGGAGGGTGGGTGTGAATCCTAATGAAAAACTGTTTTTT
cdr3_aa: CASSFRRVGVNPNEKLFF

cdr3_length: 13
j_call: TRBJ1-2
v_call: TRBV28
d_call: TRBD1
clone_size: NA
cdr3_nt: TGTGCCAGCACAAGGGACAGGCCGAATGGCTACACCTTC
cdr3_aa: CASTRDRPNGYTF

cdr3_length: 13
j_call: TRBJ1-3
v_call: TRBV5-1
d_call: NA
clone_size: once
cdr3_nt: TGCGCCAGCAGCCCGGGGACGGGGGGTGCCATATATTTT
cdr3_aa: CASSPGTGGAIYF

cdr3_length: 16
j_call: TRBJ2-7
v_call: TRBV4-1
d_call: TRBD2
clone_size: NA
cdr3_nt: TGCGCCAGCAGCCCAGCGGGGACCCTAACATCCTACGAGCAGTACTTC
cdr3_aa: CASSPAGTLTSYEQYF

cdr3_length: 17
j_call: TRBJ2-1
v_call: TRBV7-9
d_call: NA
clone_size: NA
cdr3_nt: TGTGCCAGCAGCTTAGATTTGCGGCTGAACTCCTACAATGAGCAGTTCTTC
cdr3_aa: CASSLDLRLNSYNEQFF

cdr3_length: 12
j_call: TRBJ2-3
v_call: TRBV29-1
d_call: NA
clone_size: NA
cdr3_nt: TGCAGCGTTGACGACAGCTCGGTAGTGCAGTATTTT
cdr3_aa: CSVDDSSVVQYF

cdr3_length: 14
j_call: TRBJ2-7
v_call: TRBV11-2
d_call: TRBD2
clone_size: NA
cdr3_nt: TGTGCCAGCAGCACGGGACTAGGGTCCTACGAGCAGTACTTC
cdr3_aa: CASSTGLGSYEQYF

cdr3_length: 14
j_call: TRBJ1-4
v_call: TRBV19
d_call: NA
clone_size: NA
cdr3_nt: TGTGCCAGTAATATGGGCCCGGGAGGGGAAAAACTGTTTTTT
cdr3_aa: CASNMGPGGEKLFF

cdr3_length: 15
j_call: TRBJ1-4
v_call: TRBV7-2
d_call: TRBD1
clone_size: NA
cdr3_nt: TGTGCCAGCAGCTCTGATCAGGGGGCGAGTGAAAAACTGTTTTTT
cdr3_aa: CASSSDQGASEKLFF

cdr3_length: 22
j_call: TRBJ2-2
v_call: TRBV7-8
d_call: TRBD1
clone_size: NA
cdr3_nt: TGTGCCAGCAGCTTAGCGTTAAAGTATATTGACCGACAGGGAAAAGGCACCGGGGAGCTGTTTTTT
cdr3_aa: CASSLALKYIDRQGKGTGELFF

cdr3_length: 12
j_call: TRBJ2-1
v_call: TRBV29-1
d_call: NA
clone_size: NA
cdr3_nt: TGCAGCGTTGCCGGGACTCTTGATGAGCAGTTCTTC
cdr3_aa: CSVAGTLDEQFF

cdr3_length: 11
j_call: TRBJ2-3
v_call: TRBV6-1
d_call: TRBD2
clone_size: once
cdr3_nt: TGTGCCAGCAGTGAAACTAGCGGGGAGTATTTT
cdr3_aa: CASSETSGEYF

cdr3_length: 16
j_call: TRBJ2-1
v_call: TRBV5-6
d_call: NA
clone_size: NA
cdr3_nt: TGTGCCAGCAGCTTGGATGCTGGGAGTATCCACCCCACTCGGTTCTTC
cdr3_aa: CASSLDAGSIHPTRFF

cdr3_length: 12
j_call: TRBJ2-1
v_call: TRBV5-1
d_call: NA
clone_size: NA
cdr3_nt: TGCGCCAGCGAAGGGGACTACAATGAGCAGTTCTTC
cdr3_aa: CASEGDYNEQFF

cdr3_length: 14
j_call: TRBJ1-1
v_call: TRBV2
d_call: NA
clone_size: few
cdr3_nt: TGTGCCAGCAGGGCGGGACACCGGAACACTGAAGCTTTCTTT
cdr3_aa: CASRAGHRNTEAFF

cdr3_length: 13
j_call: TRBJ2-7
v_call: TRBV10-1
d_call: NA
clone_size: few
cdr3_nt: TGCGCCAGCAGTGAGGTTCAGGGGTACGAGCAGTACTTC
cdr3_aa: CASSEVQGYEQYF

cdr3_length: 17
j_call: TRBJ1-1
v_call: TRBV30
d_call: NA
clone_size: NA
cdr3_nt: TGTGCCTGGAGTGTACGGGGGGACACTTGGCTGAACACTGAAGCTTTCTTT
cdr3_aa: CAWSVRGDTWLNTEAFF

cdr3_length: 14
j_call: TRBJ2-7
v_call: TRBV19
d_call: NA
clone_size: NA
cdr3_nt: TGTGCCAGTAGTTTACAGGGCTCGGGTTACGAGCAGTACTTC
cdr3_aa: CASSLQGSGYEQYF

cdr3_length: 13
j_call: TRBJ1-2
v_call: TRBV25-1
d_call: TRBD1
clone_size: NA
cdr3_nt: TGTGCCAGCAGCCTAGGGGGCGGCTATGGCTACACCTTC
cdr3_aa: CASSLGGGYGYTF

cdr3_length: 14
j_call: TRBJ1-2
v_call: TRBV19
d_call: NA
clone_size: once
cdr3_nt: TGTGCCAGTAGTATCGGAAGGGGCGCCTATGGCTACACCTTC
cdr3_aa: CASSIGRGAYGYTF

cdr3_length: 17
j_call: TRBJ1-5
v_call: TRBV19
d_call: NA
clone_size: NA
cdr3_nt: TGTGCCAGTAGGAAAAAATTAGGGGTCGGAGGCAATCAGCCCCAGCATTTT
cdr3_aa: CASRKKLGVGGNQPQHF

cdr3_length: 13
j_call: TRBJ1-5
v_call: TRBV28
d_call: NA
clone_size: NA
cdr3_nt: TGTGCCAGCAGTTTTCGAAGCAATCAGCCCCAGCATTTT
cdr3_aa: CASSFRSNQPQHF

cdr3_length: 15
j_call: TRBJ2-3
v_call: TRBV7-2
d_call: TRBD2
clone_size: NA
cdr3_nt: TGTGCCAGCAGCTGGGGCGCGGGAGGTCAAGATACGCAGTATTTT
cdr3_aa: CASSWGAGGQDTQYF

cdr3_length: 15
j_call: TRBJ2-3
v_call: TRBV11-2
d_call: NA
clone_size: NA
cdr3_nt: TGTGCCAGCAGCTTAGGGCGGGGCTCCACAGATACGCAGTATTTT
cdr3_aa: CASSLGRGSTDTQYF

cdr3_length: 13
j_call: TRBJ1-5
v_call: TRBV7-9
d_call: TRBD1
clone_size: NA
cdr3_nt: TGTGCCAGCAGCGGACAGGGGAACCAGCCCCAGCATTTT
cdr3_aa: CASSGQGNQPQHF

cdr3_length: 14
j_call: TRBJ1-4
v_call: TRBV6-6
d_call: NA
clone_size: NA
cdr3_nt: TGTGCCAGCCGCTACAGGGACTCTAATGAAAAACTGTTTTTT
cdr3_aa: CASRYRDSNEKLFF

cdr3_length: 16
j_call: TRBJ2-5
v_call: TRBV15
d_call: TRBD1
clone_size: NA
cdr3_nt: TGTGCCACCATTCCCGGGACAGGGGGGTACCAAGAGACCCAGTACTTC
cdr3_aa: CATIPGTGGYQETQYF

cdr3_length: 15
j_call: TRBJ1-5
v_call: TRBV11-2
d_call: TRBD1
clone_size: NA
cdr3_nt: TGTGCCAGCAGCCCCCCGGGACAGGGTAATCAGCCCCAGCATTTT
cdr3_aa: CASSPPGQGNQPQHF

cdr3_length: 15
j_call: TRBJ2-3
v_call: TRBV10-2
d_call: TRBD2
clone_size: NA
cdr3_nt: TGCGCCAGCAGCGCCCTAGCGGGAGCCAAAGATACGCAGTATTTT
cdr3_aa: CASSALAGAKDTQYF

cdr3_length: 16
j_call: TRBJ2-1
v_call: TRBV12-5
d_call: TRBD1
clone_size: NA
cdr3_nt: TGTGCTAGTGGTTTGGACAGGGGGCGGACCTACAATGAGCAGTTCTTC
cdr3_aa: CASGLDRGRTYNEQFF

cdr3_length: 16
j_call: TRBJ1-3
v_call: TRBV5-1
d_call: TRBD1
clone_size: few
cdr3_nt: TGCGCCAGCAGCGGGACAGTGATCTCCTCTGGAAACACCATATATTTT
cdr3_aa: CASSGTVISSGNTIYF

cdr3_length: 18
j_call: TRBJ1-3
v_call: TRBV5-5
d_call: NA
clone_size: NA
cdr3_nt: TGTGCCAGCAGCTTGACTTACTTAGGCAGCCCGGTCGGGAACACCATATATTTT
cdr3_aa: CASSLTYLGSPVGNTIYF

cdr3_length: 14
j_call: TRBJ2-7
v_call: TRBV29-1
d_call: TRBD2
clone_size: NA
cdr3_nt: TGCAGCGTTGAATCTAGCGGGGGTTTCTACGAGCAGTACTTC
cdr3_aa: CSVESSGGFYEQYF

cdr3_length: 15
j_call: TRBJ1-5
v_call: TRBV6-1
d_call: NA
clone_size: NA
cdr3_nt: TGTGCCAGCAGTGAAGGGAGCCCGGGCAATCAGCCCCAGCATTTT
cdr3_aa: CASSEGSPGNQPQHF

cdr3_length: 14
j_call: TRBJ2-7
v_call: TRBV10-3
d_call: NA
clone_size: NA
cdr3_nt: TGTGCCATCAGTGAGTCCGTGGTCTCCTACGAGCAGTACTTC
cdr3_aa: CAISESVVSYEQYF

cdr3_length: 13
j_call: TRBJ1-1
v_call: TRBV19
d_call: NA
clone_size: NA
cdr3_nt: TGTGCCAGTAGTAAGCAGGATAATACTGAAGCTTTCTTT
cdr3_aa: CASSKQDNTEAFF

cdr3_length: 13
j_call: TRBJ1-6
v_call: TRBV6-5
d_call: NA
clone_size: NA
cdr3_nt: TGTGCCAGCGCCCAGGGAGGAAATTCACCCCTCCACTTT
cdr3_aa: CASAQGGNSPLHF

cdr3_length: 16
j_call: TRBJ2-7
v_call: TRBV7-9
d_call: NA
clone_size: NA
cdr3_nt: TGTGCCAGCAGCTTAGCGCCGAGTAGTCTCCGGTACGAGCAGTACTTC
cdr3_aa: CASSLAPSSLRYEQYF

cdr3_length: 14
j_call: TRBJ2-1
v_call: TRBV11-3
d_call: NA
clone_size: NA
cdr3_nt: TGTGCCAGCAGCTTAGCTCTTACTAGCCATGAGCAGTTCTTC
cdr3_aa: CASSLALTSHEQFF

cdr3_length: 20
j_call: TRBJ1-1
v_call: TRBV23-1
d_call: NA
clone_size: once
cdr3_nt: TGCGCCAGCACCCCCCCGGGTGCTCGGGCGGAGTTTTCCATGAACACTGAAGCTTTCTTT
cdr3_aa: CASTPPGARAEFSMNTEAFF

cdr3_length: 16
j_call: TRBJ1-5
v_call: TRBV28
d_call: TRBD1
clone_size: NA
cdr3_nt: TGTGCCAGCAATAGAGCCGGGACAGGGGTCGGTCAGCCCCAGCATTTT
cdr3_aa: CASNRAGTGVGQPQHF

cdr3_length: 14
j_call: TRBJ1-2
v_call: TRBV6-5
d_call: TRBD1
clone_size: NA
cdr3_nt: TGTGCCAGCAGTAGAGACAGGGGTAACTATGGCTACACCTTC
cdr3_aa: CASSRDRGNYGYTF

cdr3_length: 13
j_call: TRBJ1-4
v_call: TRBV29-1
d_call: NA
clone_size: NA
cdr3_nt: TGCAGCGTTGACACGGGGCCTAATGAAAAACTGTTTTTT
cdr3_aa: CSVDTGPNEKLFF